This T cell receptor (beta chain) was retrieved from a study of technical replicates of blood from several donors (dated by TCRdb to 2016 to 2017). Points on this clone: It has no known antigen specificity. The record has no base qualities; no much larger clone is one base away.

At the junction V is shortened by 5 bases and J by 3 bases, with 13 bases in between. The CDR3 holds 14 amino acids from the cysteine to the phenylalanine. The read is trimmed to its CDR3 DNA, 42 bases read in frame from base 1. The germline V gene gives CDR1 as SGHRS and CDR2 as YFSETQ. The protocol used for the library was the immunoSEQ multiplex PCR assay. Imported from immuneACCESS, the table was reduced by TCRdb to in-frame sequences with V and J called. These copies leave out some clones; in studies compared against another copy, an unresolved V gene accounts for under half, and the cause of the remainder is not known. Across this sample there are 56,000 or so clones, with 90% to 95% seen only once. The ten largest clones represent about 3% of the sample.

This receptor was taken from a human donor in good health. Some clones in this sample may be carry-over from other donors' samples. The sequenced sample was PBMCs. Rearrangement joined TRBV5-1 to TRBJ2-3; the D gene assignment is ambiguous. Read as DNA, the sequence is TGCGCCAGCAGTCGTTTAGGCGGAACAGATACGCAGTATTTT. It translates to CASSRLGGTDTQYF.